This T cell receptor (beta chain) was captured in a study of breast tumors, draining lymph nodes, adjacent tissues listed by TCRdb under 2016. With respect to the entire study: The study compared TCR beta repertoires across tumor, adjacent nontumor tissue and axillary lymph nodes from breast cancer patients. In human breast cancer, the study set out to assess how tumor, surrounding tissue and draining lymph node repertoires relate to one another and whether T cells might be exchanged between them.

General conclusions and limits of the study: The data were judged consistent with most tumor T cells deriving from the lymph node and then expanding within tumor tissue. The conclusion that tumor T cells originate in lymph nodes was framed as consistent with a hypothesis rather than directly demonstrated. In luminal-like breast cancer, tumor and nontumor tissue repertoires resembled each other significantly more than in basal-like breast cancer. Tumor T-cell repertoires showed less diversity than lymph node repertoires and more diversity than nontumor tissue repertoires, and tumor T-cell repertoires showed preferential V and J gene usage.

Spanning cysteine to phenylalanine, the CDR3 consists of 17 amino acids. Kept here is only the CDR3 DNA, which spans 51 bases and is read in frame from base 1. Per the germline V gene (reference sequence), SEHNR is the CDR1 and FQNEAQ is the CDR2. The germline ends are 21 bases apart after V is trimmed by 6 bases and J by 2 bases. This clonotype is described as medium-sized (0.01 to 0.1%). It lacks a known antigen. No qualities accompany the bases; no much larger clone lies one base away. TCRdb records Illumina HiSeq 2000 as the sequencer. Multiplex PCR amplification was used to build the TCR beta chain libraries. The amplified TCR beta chain products were analyzed by high-throughput sequencing. TCRdb reprocessing: public reads trimmed at Q25 with fastp, clones called with MiXCR, in-frame beta chains kept. Every entry covers one CDR3 protein and lists the most common genes and DNA from its rows. The sample table shows about 35,000 distinct CDR3 sequences, and around 35% are seen once. 9.5% to 13% of the sample goes to the ten largest clones.

The sequence derives from a female donor with breast cancer. Some clones in this sample may be carry-over from other donors' samples. The sample consisted of breast tumor tissue. The chain employs TRBV7-9 and TRBJ2-3; 6 matching bases give a weak D call of TRBD2. DNA sequence: TGTGCCAGCAGTTGGACTACAGGACCCCTAAACACAGATACGCAGTATTTT. The resulting protein is CASSWTTGPLNTDTQYF.